Listed below are T cell receptor beta chains from one sample, sequenced in a study of blood T cell repertoires in COVID-19. The method was immunoSEQ multiplex PCR; TCRdb's version includes in-frame clones alone and lacks a portion of them. The sample carries a few hundred thousand clones, around 85% recorded once. Sequencing used peripheral blood. The source of these receptors is a woman under 30 with acute or convalescent COVID-19. Both conserved end residues are part of each CDR3. The D gene is left open where the match is weak. Only some rows state a clone size, as once, few, many or a class for expanded clones.

abundance	v_gene	j_gene	d_gene	CDR3nt	CDR3aa
.	TRBV5-1	TRBJ2-3	.	TGCGCCAGCAGCTTGGGTGGGAGAGATACGCAGTATTTT	CASSLGGRDTQYF
once	TRBV5-1	TRBJ1-1	TRBD1	TGCGCCAGCAGCTTGCTCACAGGGGGCACAAACCAAAACACTGAAGCTTTCTTT	CASSLLTGGTNQNTEAFF
.	TRBV27	TRBJ2-7	.	TGTGCCAGCAGTCAAGGGCTCAGGGACTACGAGCAGTACTTC	CASSQGLRDYEQYF
.	TRBV10-2	TRBJ2-2	TRBD2	TGCGCCAGCAGGGCTAGCGGTAACACCGGGGAGCTGTTTTTT	CASRASGNTGELFF
.	TRBV2	TRBJ1-5	.	TGTGCCAGCAGTGATGTCGAGAGAAATCAGCCCCAGCATTTT	CASSDVERNQPQHF
few	TRBV7-3	TRBJ2-2	.	TGTGCCAGCAGCTTCCAACCAGCGTCCGCCGGGGAGCTGTTTTTT	CASSFQPASAGELFF
.	TRBV5-1	TRBJ1-1	TRBD1	TGCGCCAGCAGCTTAGACACAGGGGACGCTGAAGCTTTCTTT	CASSLDTGDAEAFF
.	TRBV6-6	TRBJ1-5	.	TGTGCCAGCAGTCCCGGGGGTATTGGAACTTATAGCAATCAGCCCCAGCATTTT	CASSPGGIGTYSNQPQHF
.	TRBV3-1/TRBV3-2	TRBJ1-5	.	TGTGCCAGCAGTCAATCCGAGAAACCCAATCAGCCCCAGCATTTT	CASSQSEKPNQPQHF
.	TRBV6-2/TRBV6-3	TRBJ2-5	.	TGTGCCAGCAGTCCAAAGGTGTCTAGCCAGTACTTC	CASSPKVSSQYF
.	TRBV19	TRBJ1-2	.	TGTGCCAGTAGTATTATAGTCGTGGCAGGGAAAAACTATGGCTACACCTTC	CASSIIVVAGKNYGYTF
.	TRBV3-1/TRBV3-2	TRBJ2-5	.	TGTGCCAGCAGCCAAGATCAGGAGGGGACGGAGACCCAGTACTTC	CASSQDQEGTETQYF
.	TRBV9	TRBJ1-2	.	TGTGCCAGCACAATCGGAGTTAACTATGGCTACACCTTC	CASTIGVNYGYTF
few	TRBV6-5	TRBJ1-2	TRBD1	TGTGCCAGCCAAAACAGGGGGACGAATGGCTACACCTTC	CASQNRGTNGYTF
once	TRBV5-1	TRBJ2-5	.	TGCGCCAGCAGCGGCCGGGGAGAGACCCAGTACTTC	CASSGRGETQYF
.	TRBV6-5	TRBJ2-2	.	TGTGCCAGCAGTCAGGGGACCGGGGAGCTGTTTTTT	CASSQGTGELFF
few	TRBV27	TRBJ1-2	TRBD1	TGTGCCAGCAGCAGCACAGGGGACGGCTACACCTTC	CASSSTGDGYTF
.	TRBV4-1	TRBJ1-1	.	TGCGCCAGCAGCCAAGTAGGGGGCACTGAAGCTTTCTTT	CASSQVGGTEAFF
.	TRBV3-1/TRBV3-2	TRBJ1-4	.	TGTGCCAGCAGCCAAGGAAGGAGAACTAATGAAAAACTGTTTTTT	CASSQGRRTNEKLFF
once	TRBV7-8	TRBJ1-3	.	TGTGCCAGCAGCTTAGCGGGGCAGGGCTCACAGGGAAACACCATATATTTT	CASSLAGQGSQGNTIYF
.	TRBV12-3/TRBV12-4	TRBJ1-3	.	TGTGCCAGCAGCGAAGTACTGAACACCATATATTTT	CASSEVLNTIYF
.	TRBV29-1	TRBJ2-5	.	TGCAGCGTCGAGGGGGTGGGTACTGCAAATCAAGAGACCCAGTACTTC	CSVEGVGTANQETQYF
.	TRBV30	TRBJ1-6	TRBD1	TGTGCCTCTCAGACAGGGGGCGCATCCCTAGCAAGTTCACCCCTCCACTTT	CASQTGGASLASSPLHF
.	TRBV19	TRBJ2-7	.	TGTGCCAGTAGTATAGACAGGGGTGGCGAGCAGTACTTC	CASSIDRGGEQYF
.	TRBV5-1	TRBJ2-1	.	TGCGCCAGCAGCCGTTACAGTTCCTCGTACAATGAGCAGTTCTTC	CASSRYSSSYNEQFF
.	TRBV7-8	TRBJ1-3	.	TGTGCCAGCAGCTTCGCGGGTTATGGAAACACCATATATTTT	CASSFAGYGNTIYF
.	TRBV10-3	TRBJ2-7	TRBD1	TGTGCCACCCTGGACAGGGACTACGAGCAGTACTTC	CATLDRDYEQYF
.	TRBV9	TRBJ1-2	TRBD1	TGTGCCAGCAGCCTCTCTTGGGACAGGGGGCGAAACTATGGCTACACCTTC	CASSLSWDRGRNYGYTF
.	TRBV3-1/TRBV3-2	TRBJ2-7	TRBD1	TGTGCCAGCAGCCAGGGGACAGGGGCACGGGAGCAGTACTTC	CASSQGTGAREQYF
once	TRBV5-1	TRBJ2-5	.	TGCGCCAGCAGCTTGGACCCGGGGGAACAGACCCAGTACTTC	CASSLDPGEQTQYF
.	TRBV5-6	TRBJ1-1	.	TGTGCCAGCAGCTCTCAAGTTTTGCGGAACACTGAAGCTTTCTTT	CASSSQVLRNTEAFF
.	TRBV15	TRBJ2-3	TRBD2	TGTGCCACCAGCAGAGAACACTTAGCGGGGGGTGGGACAGATACGCAGTATTTT	CATSREHLAGGGTDTQYF
.	TRBV24-1	TRBJ1-1	TRBD1	TGTGCCACCAGTGATTCCACCGGGACAGGGTTCCCTGAAGCTTTCTTT	CATSDSTGTGFPEAFF
.	TRBV3-1/TRBV3-2	TRBJ2-1	.	TGTGCCAGCAGCCAACGCAGGACTTCAAACAATGAGCAGTTCTTC	CASSQRRTSNNEQFF
.	TRBV28	TRBJ1-5	.	TGTGCCAGCAGTTCGGGACAACTCCCGAATCAGCCCCAGCATTTT	CASSSGQLPNQPQHF
.	TRBV20-1	TRBJ2-3	TRBD2	TGCAGTGCTAGTGGTACCGGGACTAGGGTGAACTTGGATACGCAGTATTTT	CSASGTGTRVNLDTQYF
.	TRBV19	TRBJ1-5	TRBD1	TGTGCCAGTAGTTCCGGGACAGGGATCCTTGGCAATCAGCCCCAGCATTTT	CASSSGTGILGNQPQHF
.	TRBV5-1	TRBJ1-5	.	TGCGCCAGCAGCTGGGGCCCGACGGGCGAGGGCAATCAGCCCCAGCATTTT	CASSWGPTGEGNQPQHF
.	TRBV24-1	TRBJ1-6	.	TGTGCCACCACGATGAAGTTCTATCCGTATTCACCCCTCCACTTT	CATTMKFYPYSPLHF
once	TRBV3-1/TRBV3-2	TRBJ1-1	.	TGTGCCAGCAGCCAAGAGTTAGTGAACACTGAAGCTTTCTTT	CASSQELVNTEAFF
.	TRBV5-1	TRBJ1-6	TRBD1	TGCGCCAGCAGCTTGGCGTCAGGGGGCTATAATTCACCCCTCCACTTT	CASSLASGGYNSPLHF
.	TRBV12-3/TRBV12-4	TRBJ1-2	.	TGTGCCAGCAGTCCTTCTCCTCCCTATGGCTACACCTTC	CASSPSPPYGYTF
.	TRBV19	TRBJ2-1	.	TGTGCCTCTAGGAGGGGCAATGAGCAGTTCTTC	CASRRGNEQFF
.	TRBV5-1	TRBJ2-7	.	TGCGCCAGCAGCTTTCAGGGTAATTCCTACGAGCAGTACTTC	CASSFQGNSYEQYF
.	TRBV3-1/TRBV3-2	TRBJ2-1	TRBD2	TGTGCCACCCGGGAGGGGTCTGAGCAGTTCTTC	CATREGSEQFF
.	TRBV15	TRBJ1-2	.	TGTGCCACCAGCAGAGATCGGTTTGCAGGGATCTATGGCTACACCTTC	CATSRDRFAGIYGYTF
.	TRBV9	TRBJ2-2	TRBD2	TGTGCCAGCAGCGTAATTAGCGGGGGGGCGGACACCGGGGAGCTGTTTTTT	CASSVISGGADTGELFF
.	TRBV5-4	TRBJ2-3	TRBD1	TGTGCCAGCAGCCGTCGGGACAGGGGTACAGATACGCAGTATTTT	CASSRRDRGTDTQYF
.	TRBV3-1/TRBV3-2	TRBJ1-5	TRBD1	TGTGCCAGCAGCCGCGGGGACAGTGTTAAATGGCCCCAGCATTTT	CASSRGDSVKWPQHF
.	TRBV13	TRBJ1-6	TRBD1	TGTGCCAGCAGCTCGGGACAGTCTAATAATTCACCCCTCCACTTT	CASSSGQSNNSPLHF
.	TRBV7-3	TRBJ2-2	.	TGTGCCAGCAGCTTAAACGGAGCCACCGGGGAGCTGTTTTTT	CASSLNGATGELFF
.	TRBV6-5	TRBJ2-7	.	TGTGCCAGCATCCGGGCAGGGGCGGGCGAGCAGTACTTC	CASIRAGAGEQYF
.	TRBV5-4	TRBJ2-7	.	TGTGCCAGCAGCCCGACACCCTTATACGAGCAGTACTTC	CASSPTPLYEQYF
once	TRBV5-6	TRBJ1-1	.	TGTGCCAGCAGCTTGTTCGCGGCGAACACTGAAGCTTTCTTT	CASSLFAANTEAFF
.	TRBV23-1	TRBJ2-2	TRBD1	TGCGCCAGCAGTCAATCGAGGACAGGGGGGAACACCGGGGAGCTGTTTTTT	CASSQSRTGGNTGELFF
.	TRBV15	TRBJ1-2	TRBD1	TGTGCCACCAGCAGAGGCGGGACAGGGGTGATCTATGGCTACACCTTC	CATSRGGTGVIYGYTF
.	TRBV19	TRBJ1-6	.	TGTGCCAGTAGTTTTAACAGGGATTCACCCCTCCACTTT	CASSFNRDSPLHF
.	TRBV19	TRBJ1-4	.	TGTGCCAGTAGTACCTCGGGGGGAACTAATGAAAAACTGTTTTTT	CASSTSGGTNEKLFF
.	TRBV9	TRBJ1-1	.	TGTGCCAGCAGCGTATCGTCGAACACTGAAGCTTTCTTT	CASSVSSNTEAFF
.	TRBV27	TRBJ1-1	.	TGTGCCAGCAGTTTCCATGGCCGTCCTGAAGCTTTCTTT	CASSFHGRPEAFF